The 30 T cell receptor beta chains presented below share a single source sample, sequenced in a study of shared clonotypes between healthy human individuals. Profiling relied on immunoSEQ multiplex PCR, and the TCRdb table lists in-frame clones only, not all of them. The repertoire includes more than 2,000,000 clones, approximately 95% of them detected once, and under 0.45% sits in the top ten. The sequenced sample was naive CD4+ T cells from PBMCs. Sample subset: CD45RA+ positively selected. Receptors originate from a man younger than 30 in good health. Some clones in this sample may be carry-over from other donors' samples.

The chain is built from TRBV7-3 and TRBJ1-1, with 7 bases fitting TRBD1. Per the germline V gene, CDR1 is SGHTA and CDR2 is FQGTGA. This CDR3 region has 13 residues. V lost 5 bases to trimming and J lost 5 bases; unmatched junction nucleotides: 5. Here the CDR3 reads CASSPQQGTEAFF. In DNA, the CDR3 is TGTGCCAGCAGCCCGCAACAGGGGACTGAAGCTTTCTTT.

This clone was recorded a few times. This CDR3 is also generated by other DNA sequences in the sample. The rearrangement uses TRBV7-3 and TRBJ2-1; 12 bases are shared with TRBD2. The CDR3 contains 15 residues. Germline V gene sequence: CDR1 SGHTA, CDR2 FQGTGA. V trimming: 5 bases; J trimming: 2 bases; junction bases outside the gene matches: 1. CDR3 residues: CASSLAGGTYNEQFF. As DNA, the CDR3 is TGTGCCAGCAGCCTAGCGGGAGGGACCTACAATGAGCAGTTCTTC.

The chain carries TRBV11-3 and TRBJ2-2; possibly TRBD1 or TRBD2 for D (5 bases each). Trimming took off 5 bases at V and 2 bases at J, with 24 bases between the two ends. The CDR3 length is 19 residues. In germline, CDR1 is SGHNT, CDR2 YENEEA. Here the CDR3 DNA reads TGTGCCAGCAGCCTTTCTGACTTCCGGGGCCACTCAAACACCGGGGAGCTGTTTTTT. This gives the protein CASSLSDFRGHSNTGELFF. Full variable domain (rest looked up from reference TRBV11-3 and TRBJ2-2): EAGVVQSPRYKIIEKKQPVAFWCNPISGHNTLYWYLQNLGQGPELLIRYENEEAVDDSQLPKDRFSAERLKGVDSTLKIQPAELGDSAVYLCASSLSDFRGHSNTGELFFGEGSRLTVL.

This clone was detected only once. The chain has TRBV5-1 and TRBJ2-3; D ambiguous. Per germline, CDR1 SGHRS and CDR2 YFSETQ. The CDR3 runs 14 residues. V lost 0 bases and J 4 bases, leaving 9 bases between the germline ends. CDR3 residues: CASSLALSPDTQYF. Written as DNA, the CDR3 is TGCGCCAGCAGCTTGGCCTTATCTCCAGATACGCAGTATTTT.

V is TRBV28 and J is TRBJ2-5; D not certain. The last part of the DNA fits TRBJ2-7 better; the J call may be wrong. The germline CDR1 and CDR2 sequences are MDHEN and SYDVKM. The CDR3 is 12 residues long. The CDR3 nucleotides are TGTGCCAGCAGTTGGCGGCCCTACGAGCAGTACTTC. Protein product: CASSWRPYEQYF.

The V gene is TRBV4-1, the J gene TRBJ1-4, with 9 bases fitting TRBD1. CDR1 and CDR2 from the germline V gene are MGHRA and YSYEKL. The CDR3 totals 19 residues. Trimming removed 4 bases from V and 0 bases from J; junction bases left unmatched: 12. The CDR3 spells CASSRIQGAFIATNEKLFF. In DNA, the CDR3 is TGCGCCAGCAGCCGTATACAGGGGGCCTTTATTGCAACTAATGAAAAACTGTTTTTT.

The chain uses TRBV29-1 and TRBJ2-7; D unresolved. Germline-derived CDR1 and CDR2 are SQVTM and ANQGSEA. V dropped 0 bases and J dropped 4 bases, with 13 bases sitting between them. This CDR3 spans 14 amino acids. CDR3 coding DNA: TGCAGCGTTGAAGAGATTGGCATGGAATACGAGCAGTACTTC. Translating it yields CSVEEIGMEYEQYF.

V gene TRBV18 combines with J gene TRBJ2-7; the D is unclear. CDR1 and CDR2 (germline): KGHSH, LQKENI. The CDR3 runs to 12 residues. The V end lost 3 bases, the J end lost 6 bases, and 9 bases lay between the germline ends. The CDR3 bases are TGTGCCAGCTCACCCCCCCCGGGCGAGCAGTACTTC. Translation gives CASSPPPGEQYF.

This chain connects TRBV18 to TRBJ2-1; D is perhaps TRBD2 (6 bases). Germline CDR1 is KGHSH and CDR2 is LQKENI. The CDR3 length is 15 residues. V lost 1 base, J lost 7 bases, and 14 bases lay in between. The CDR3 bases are TGTGCCAGCTCACCACGGCCTAGCGTCTCGAATGAGCAGTTCTTC. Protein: CASSPRPSVSNEQFF.

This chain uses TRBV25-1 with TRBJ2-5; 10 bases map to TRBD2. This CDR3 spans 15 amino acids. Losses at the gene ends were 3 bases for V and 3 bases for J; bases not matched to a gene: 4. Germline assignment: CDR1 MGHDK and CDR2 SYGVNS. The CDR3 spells CASSDVGLAEETQYF. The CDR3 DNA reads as TGTGCCAGCAGTGACGTCGGACTAGCGGAAGAGACCCAGTACTTC.

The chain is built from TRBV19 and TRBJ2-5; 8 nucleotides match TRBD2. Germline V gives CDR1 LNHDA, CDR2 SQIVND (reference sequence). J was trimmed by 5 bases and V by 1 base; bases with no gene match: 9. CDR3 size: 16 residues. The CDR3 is CASSIVSAGAMETQYF. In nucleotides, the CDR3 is TGTGCCAGTAGTATAGTGTCAGCGGGAGCAATGGAGACCCAGTACTTC.

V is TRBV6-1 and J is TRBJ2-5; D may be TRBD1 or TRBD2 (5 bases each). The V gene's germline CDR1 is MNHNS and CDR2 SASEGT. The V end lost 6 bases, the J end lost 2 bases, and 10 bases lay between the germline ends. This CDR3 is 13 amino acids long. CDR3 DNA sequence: TGTGCCAGCAGGGGGACCGAGCAAGAGACCCAGTACTTC. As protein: CASRGTEQETQYF.

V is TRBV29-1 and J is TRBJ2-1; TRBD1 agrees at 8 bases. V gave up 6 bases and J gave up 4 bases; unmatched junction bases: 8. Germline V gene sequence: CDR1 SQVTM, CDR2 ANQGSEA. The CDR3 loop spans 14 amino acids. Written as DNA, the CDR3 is TGCAGCGTAGGACAGGGAGTCCAATACAATGAGCAGTTCTTC. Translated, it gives CSVGQGVQYNEQFF.

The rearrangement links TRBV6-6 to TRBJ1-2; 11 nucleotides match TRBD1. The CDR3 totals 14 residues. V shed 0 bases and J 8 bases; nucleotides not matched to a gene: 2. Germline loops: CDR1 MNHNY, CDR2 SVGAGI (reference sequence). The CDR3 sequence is CASSYSGQGGGYTF. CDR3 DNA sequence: TGTGCCAGCAGTTACTCGGGACAGGGGGGCGGCTACACCTTC.

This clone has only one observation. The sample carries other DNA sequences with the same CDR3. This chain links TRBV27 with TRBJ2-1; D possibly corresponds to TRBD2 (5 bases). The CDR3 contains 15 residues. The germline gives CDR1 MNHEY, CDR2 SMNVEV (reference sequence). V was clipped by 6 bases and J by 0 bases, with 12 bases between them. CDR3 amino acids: CASSLRLSSYNEQFF. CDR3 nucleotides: TGTGCCAGCAGCCTAAGACTAAGCTCCTACAATGAGCAGTTCTTC.

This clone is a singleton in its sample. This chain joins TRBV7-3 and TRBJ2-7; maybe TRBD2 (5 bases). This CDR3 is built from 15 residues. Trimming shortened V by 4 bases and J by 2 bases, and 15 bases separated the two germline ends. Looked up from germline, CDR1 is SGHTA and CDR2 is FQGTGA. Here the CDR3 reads CASSSRPGNTYEQYF. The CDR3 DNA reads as TGTGCCAGCAGCTCCCGTCCCGGGAACACCTACGAGCAGTACTTC.

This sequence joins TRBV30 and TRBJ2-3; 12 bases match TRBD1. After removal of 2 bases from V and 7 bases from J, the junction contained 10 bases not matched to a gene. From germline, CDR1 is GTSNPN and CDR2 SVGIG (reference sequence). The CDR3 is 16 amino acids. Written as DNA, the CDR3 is TGTGCCTGGAGTCCGGGACAGGGGGCGAGGTTAAATACGCAGTATTTT. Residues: CAWSPGQGARLNTQYF.

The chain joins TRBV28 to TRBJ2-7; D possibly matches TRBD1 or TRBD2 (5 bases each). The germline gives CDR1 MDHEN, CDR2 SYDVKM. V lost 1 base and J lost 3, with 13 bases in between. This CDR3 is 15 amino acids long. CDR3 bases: TGTGCCAGCAGTTTATCCCCTGGGACCTTCTACGAGCAGTACTTC. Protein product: CASSLSPGTFYEQYF.

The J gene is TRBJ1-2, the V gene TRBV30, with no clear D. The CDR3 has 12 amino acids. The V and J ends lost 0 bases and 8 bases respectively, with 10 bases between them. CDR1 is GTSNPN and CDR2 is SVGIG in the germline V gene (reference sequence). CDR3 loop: CAWSVELTGYTF. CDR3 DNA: TGTGCCTGGAGTGTCGAGTTGACAGGCTACACCTTC.

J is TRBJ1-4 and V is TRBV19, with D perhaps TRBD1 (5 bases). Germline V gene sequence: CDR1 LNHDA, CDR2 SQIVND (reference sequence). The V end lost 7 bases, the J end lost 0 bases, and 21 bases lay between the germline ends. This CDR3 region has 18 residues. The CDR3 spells CASNPTEGPAATNEKLFF. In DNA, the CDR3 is TGTGCCAGTAACCCCACAGAGGGGCCAGCGGCAACTAATGAAAAACTGTTTTTT. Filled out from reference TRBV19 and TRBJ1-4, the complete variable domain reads DGGITQSPKYLFRKEGQNVTLSCEQNLNHDAMYWYRQDPGQGLRLIYYSQIVNDFQKGDIAEGYSVSREKKESFPLTVTSAQKNPTAFYLCASNPTEGPAATNEKLFFGSGTQLSVL.

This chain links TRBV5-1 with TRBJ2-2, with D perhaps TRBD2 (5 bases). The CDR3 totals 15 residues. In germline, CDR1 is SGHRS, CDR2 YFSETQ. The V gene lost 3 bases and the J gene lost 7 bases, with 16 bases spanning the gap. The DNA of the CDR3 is TGCGCCAGCAGCTCGGATCTCCTTCGGGGCGGGGAGCTGTTTTTT. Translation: CASSSDLLRGGELFF. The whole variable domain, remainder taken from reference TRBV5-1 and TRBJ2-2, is KAGVTQTPRYLIKTRGQQVTLSCSPISGHRSVSWYQQTPGQGLQFLFEYFSETQRNKGNFPGRFSGRQFSNSRSEMNVSTLELGDSALYLCASSSDLLRGGELFFGEGSRLTVL.

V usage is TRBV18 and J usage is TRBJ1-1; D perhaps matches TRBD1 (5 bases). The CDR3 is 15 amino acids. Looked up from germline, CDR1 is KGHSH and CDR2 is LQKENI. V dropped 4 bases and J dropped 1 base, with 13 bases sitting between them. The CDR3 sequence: CASSRKQASNTEAFF. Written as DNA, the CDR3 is TGTGCCAGCTCACGGAAACAGGCCTCGAACACTGAAGCTTTCTTT.

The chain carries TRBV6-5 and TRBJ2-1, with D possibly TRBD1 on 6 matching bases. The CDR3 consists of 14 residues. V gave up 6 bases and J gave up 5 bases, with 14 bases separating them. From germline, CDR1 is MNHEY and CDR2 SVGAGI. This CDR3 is CASRIGGSHNEQFF. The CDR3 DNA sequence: TGTGCCAGCAGAATAGGGGGTTCCCACAATGAGCAGTTCTTC.

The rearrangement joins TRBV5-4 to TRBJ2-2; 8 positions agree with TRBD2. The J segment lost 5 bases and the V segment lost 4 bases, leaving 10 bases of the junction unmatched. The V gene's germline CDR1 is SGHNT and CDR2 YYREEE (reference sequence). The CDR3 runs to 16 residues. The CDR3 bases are TGTGCCAGCAGCCCCCCGACTAGCGCTGTGACCGGGGAGCTGTTTTTT. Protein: CASSPPTSAVTGELFF.

The DNA of the CDR3 is TGTGCCAGTAGGACAGGGGGAAGCTTGGGTCAGCCCCAGCATTTT. This translates into CASRTGGSLGQPQHF. The chain links TRBV19 to TRBJ1-5; 9 nucleotides align to TRBD1. The V gene's germline CDR1 is LNHDA and CDR2 SQIVND (reference sequence). V trimming: 6 bases; J trimming: 6 bases; junction bases outside the gene matches: 9. The CDR3 extends over 15 amino acids. Full variable domain (rest looked up from reference TRBV19 and TRBJ1-5): DGGITQSPKYLFRKEGQNVTLSCEQNLNHDAMYWYRQDPGQGLRLIYYSQIVNDFQKGDIAEGYSVSREKKESFPLTVTSAQKNPTAFYLCASRTGGSLGQPQHFGDGTRLSIL.

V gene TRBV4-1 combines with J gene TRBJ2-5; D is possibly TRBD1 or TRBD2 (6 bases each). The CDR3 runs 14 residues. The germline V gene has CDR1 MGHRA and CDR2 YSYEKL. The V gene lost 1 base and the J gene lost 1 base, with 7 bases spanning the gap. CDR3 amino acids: CASSQGGAQETQYF. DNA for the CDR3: TGCGCCAGCAGCCAAGGGGGGGCCCAAGAGACCCAGTACTTC.

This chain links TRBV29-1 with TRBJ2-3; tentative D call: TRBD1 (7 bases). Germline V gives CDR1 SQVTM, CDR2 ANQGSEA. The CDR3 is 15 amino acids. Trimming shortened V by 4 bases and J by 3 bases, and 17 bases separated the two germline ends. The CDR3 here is CSVVTPAGGTDTQYF. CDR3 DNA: TGCAGCGTTGTAACCCCCGCAGGGGGGACAGATACGCAGTATTTT.

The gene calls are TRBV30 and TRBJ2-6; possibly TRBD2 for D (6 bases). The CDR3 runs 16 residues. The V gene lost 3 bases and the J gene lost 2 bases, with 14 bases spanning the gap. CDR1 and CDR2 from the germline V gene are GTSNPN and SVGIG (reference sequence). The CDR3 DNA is TGTGCCTGGAGCGCCTTCCCGGGGGCTGGGGCCAACGTCCTGACTTTC. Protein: CAWSAFPGAGANVLTF.

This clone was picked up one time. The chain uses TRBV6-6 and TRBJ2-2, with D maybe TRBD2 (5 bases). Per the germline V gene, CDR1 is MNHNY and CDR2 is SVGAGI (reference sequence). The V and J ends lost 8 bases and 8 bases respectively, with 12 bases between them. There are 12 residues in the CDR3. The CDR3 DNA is TGTGCCAGCCGACTACGCTATGGGGAGCTGTTTTTT. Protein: CASRLRYGELFF.

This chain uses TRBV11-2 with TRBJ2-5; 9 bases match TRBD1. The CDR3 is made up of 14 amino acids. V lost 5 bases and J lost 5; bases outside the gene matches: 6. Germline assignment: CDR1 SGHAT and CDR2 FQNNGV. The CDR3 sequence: CASSATGGRETQYF. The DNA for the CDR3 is TGTGCCAGCAGCGCTACAGGGGGCCGGGAGACCCAGTACTTC.